This TCR beta chain was observed in a study of blood T cell repertoires in COVID-19. Germline CDR1 reads SGHDT; CDR2 reads YYEEEE. With V trimmed by 0 bases and J by 6 bases, 7 bases remained unmatched. The CDR3 sequence is 15 residues long. Original methodology: By means of reference gene primer amplification, nucleated cell counts were estimated. The repertoire was sequenced with immunoSEQ multiplex PCR; TCRdb's copy has only in-frame clones and lacks some. V and J calls plus clone size are reproduced from that table; the DNA served to infer D and trimming. The sample includes 120,000 or so clones, approximately 80% of them seen just once.

The TCR originated in a woman aged 65 to 85 with acute or convalescent COVID-19. Sequenced sample: peripheral blood. The rearrangement joins TRBV5-6 to TRBJ1-1, with 8 bases matching TRBD1. CDR3 loop: CASSLGDRPSSEAFF. For the CDR3, the DNA is TGTGCCAGCAGCTTGGGGGACAGGCCAAGCTCTGAAGCTTTCTTT.